This TCR beta chain is from a study of T cell responses to AZD1222 COVID-19 vaccine. Study results and caveats: Sampling that yielded the repertoires occurred only after the peak T cell response.

The V gene lost 4 bases and the J gene lost 5 bases, with 12 bases spanning the gap. CDR1 MNHEY and CDR2 SMNVEV come from the germline V gene (reference sequence). The CDR3 runs 13 residues. The protocol was immunoSEQ multiplex PCR, while the TCRdb copy is restricted to in-frame clones and leaves out a portion. Here the sample spans some 130,000 clones, approximately 90% being singletons. This clone was picked up one time. Its specificity is unknown. The chain employs TRBV27 and TRBJ2-7; D is unresolved. This material consisted of peripheral blood, taken on day 0 of AZD1222 vaccination. This clonotype was sampled from an adult in good health. CDR3 bases: TGTGCCAGCAGTTGGGGTGAAACGAACGAGCAGTACTTC. Its translation is CASSWGETNEQYF.